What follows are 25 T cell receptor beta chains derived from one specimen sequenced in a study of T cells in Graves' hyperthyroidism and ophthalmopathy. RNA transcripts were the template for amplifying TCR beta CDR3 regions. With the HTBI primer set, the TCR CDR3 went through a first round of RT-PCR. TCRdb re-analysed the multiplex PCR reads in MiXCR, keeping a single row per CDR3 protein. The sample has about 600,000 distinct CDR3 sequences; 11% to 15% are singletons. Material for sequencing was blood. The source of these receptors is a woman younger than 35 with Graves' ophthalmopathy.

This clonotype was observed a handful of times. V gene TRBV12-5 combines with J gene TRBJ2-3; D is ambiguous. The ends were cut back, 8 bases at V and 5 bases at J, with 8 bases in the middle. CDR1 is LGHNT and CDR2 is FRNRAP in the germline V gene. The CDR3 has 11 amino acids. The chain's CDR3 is CASQGLDTQYF. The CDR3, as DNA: TGTGCTAGTCAAGGGTTAGATACGCAGTATTTT. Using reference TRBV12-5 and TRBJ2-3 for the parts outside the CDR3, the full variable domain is DARVTQTPRHKVTEMGQEVTMRCQPILGHNTVFWYRQTMMQGLELLAYFRNRAPLDDSGMPKDRFSAEMPDATLATLKIQPSEPRDSAVYFCASQGLDTQYFGPGTRLTVL.

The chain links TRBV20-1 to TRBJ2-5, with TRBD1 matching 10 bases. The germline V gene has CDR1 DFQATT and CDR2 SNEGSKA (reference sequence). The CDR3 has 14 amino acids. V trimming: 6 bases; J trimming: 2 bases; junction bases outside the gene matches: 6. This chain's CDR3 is CSAQRTGGQETQYF. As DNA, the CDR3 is TGCAGTGCCCAACGGACAGGGGGACAAGAGACCCAGTACTTC.

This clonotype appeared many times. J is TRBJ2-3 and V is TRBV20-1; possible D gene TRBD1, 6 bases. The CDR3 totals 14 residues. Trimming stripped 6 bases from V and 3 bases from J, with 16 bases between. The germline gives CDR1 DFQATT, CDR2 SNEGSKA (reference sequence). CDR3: CSAQGSGETDTQYF. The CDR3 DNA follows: TGCAGTGCCCAGGGGTCGGGTGAAACAGATACGCAGTATTTT.

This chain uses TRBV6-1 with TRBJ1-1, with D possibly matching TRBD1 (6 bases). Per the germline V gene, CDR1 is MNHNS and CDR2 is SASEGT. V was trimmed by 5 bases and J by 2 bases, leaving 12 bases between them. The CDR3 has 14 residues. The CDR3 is CASSPHRANTEAFF. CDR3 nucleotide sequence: TGTGCCAGCAGTCCCCACAGGGCTAACACTGAAGCTTTCTTT.

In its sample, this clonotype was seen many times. In DNA, the CDR3 is TGCAGTGCTGGAGCTCTCTTTCGAGCGTTTCGGGAGACCCAGTACTTC. Protein sequence: CSAGALFRAFRETQYF. V and J are TRBV20-1 and TRBJ2-5; unclear D gene. Trimming took off 5 bases at V and 5 bases at J, with 24 bases between the two ends. The CDR3 covers 16 residues. The germline V gene encodes CDR1 DFQATT and CDR2 SNEGSKA (reference sequence).

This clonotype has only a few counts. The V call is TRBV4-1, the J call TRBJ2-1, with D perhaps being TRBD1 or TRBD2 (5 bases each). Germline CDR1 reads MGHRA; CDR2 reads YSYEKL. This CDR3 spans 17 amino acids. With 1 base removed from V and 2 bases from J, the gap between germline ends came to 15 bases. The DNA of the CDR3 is TGCGCCAGCAGCCAAGGCCCCAGGGACGCAACCTACAATGAGCAGTTCTTC. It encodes CASSQGPRDATYNEQFF.

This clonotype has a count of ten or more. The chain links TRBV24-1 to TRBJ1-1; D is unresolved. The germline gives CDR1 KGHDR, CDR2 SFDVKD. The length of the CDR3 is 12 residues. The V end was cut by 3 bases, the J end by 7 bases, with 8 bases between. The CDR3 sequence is CATSDGWDEAFF. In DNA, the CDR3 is TGTGCCACCAGTGATGGATGGGATGAAGCTTTCTTT.

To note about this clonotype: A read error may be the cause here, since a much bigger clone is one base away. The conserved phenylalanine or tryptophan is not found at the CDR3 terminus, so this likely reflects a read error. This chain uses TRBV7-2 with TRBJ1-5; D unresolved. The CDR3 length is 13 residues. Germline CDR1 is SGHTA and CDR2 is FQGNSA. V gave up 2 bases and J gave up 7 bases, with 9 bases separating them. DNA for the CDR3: TGTGCCAGCAGCTTACAGAGCGGACAGCCCCAGCATTCT. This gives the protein CASSLQSGQPQHS.

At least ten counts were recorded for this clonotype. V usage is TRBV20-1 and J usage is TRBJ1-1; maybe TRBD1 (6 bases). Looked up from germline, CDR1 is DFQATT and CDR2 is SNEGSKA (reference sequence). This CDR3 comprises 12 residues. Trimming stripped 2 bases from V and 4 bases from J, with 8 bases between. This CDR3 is CSARIGGTEAFF. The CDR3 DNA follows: TGCAGTGCTAGAATAGGGGGCACTGAAGCTTTCTTT.

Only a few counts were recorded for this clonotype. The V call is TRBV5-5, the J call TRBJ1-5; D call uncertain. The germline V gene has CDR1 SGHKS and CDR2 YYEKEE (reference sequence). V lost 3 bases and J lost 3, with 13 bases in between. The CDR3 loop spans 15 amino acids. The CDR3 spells CASSSEDWHNQPQHF. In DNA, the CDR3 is TGTGCCAGCAGCTCGGAAGACTGGCACAATCAGCCCCAGCATTTT.

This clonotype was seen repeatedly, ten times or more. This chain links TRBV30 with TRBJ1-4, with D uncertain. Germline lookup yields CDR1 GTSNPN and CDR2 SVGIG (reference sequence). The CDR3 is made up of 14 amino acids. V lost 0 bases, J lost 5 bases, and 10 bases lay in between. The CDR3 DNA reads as TGTGCCTGGAGTGTAAGGCGAGGGAATGAAAAACTGTTTTTT. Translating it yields CAWSVRRGNEKLFF.

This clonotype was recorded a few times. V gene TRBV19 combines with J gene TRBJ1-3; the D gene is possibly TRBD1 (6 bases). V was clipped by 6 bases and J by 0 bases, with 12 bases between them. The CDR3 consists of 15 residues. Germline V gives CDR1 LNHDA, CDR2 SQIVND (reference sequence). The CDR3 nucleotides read TGTGCCAGTAGGTCCAGGGGCAACTCTGGAAACACCATATATTTT. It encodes CASRSRGNSGNTIYF. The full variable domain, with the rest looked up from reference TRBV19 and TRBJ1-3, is DGGITQSPKYLFRKEGQNVTLSCEQNLNHDAMYWYRQDPGQGLRLIYYSQIVNDFQKGDIAEGYSVSREKKESFPLTVTSAQKNPTAFYLCASRSRGNSGNTIYFGEGSWLTVV.

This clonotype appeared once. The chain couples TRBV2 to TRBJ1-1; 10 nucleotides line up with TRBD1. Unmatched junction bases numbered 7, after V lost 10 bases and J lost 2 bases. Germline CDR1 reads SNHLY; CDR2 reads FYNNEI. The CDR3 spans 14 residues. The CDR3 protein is CATVRTGGNTEAFF. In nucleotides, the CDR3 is TGTGCCACCGTGAGGACAGGGGGTAACACTGAAGCTTTCTTT.

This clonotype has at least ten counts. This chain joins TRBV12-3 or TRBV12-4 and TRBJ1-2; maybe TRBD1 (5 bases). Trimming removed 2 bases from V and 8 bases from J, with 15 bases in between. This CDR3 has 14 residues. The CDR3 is CASSLMEGWQGYTF. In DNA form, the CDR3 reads TGTGCCAGCAGTTTAATGGAGGGGTGGCAGGGCTACACCTTC.

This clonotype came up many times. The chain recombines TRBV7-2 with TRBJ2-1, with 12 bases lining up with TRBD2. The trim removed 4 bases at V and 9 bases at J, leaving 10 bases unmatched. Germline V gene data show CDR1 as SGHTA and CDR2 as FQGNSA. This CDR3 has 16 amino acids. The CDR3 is CASSSLLAGGFGEQFF. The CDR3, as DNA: TGTGCCAGCAGCTCCTTACTAGCGGGAGGTTTCGGTGAGCAGTTCTTC.

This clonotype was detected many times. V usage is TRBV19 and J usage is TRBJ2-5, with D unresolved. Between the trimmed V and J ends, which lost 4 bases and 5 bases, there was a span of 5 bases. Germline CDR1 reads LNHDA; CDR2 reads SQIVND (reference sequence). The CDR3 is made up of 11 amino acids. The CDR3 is CASSNGETQYF. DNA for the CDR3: TGTGCCAGTAGTAACGGGGAGACCCAGTACTTC.

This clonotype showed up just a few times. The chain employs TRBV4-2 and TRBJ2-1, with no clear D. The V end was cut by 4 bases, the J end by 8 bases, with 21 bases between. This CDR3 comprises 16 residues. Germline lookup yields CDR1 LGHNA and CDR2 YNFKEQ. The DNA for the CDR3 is TGTGCCAGCAGCCTCTTTCCCTCAACCCCTACACATGAGCAGTTCTTC. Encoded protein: CASSLFPSTPTHEQFF.

CDR3 nucleotides: TGTGCCAGCAGTGAACCGGGGCAGGGGGGAGGCGAGCAGTACTTC. Protein product: CASSEPGQGGGEQYF. This chain connects TRBV6-1 to TRBJ2-7, with a weak D call TRBD1 (7 bases). The CDR3 totals 15 residues. Trimming removed 2 bases from V and 6 bases from J, with 17 bases in between. Germline-derived CDR1 and CDR2 are MNHNS and SASEGT.

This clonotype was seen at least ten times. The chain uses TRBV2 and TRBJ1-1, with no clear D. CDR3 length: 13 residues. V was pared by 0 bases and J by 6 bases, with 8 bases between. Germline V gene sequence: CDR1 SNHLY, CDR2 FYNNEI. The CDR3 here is CASSEALRPEAFF. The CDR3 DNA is TGTGCCAGCAGTGAAGCGCTGCGTCCTGAAGCTTTCTTT.

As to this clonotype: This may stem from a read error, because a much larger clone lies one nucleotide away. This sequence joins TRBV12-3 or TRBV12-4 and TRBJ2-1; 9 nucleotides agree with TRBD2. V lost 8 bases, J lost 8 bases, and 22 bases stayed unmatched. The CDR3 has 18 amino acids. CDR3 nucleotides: TGTGCCAGCGGTGTGTACAGGGTGGGGGAGCGGGAGGATCATGAGCAGTTCTTC. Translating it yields CASGVYRVGEREDHEQFF.

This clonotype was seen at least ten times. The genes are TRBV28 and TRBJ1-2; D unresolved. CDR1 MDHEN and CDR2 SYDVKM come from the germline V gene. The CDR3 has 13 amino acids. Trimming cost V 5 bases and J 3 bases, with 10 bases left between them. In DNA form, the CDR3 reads TGTGCCAGCAGTGACGGAAGGGACTATGGCTACACCTTC. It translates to CASSDGRDYGYTF.

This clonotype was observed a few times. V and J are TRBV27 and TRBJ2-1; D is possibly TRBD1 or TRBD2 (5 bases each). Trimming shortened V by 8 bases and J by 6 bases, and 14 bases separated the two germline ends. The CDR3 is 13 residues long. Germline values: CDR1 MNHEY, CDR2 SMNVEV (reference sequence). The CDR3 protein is CASRDGASNEQFF. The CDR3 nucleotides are TGTGCCAGCCGAGACGGGGCTAGCAATGAGCAGTTCTTC.

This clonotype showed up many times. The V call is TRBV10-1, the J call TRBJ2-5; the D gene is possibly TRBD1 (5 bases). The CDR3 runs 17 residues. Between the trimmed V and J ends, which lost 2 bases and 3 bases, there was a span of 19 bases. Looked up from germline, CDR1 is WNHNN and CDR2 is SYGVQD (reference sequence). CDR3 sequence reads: CASSEIEKGPSKETQYF. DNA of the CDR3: TGCGCCAGCAGTGAGATTGAGAAGGGGCCGAGCAAAGAGACCCAGTACTTC.

The CDR3 sequence is CSATRDRGTSQETQYF. The CDR3 DNA sequence: TGCAGTGCTACTCGGGACAGGGGGACCAGCCAAGAGACCCAGTACTTC. This chain uses TRBV20-1 with TRBJ2-5; 11 bases fit TRBD1. Germline trimming cut 4 bases from V and 1 base from J; bases unmatched to any gene: 8. The CDR3 is 16 amino acids. The germline gives CDR1 DFQATT, CDR2 SNEGSKA (reference sequence).

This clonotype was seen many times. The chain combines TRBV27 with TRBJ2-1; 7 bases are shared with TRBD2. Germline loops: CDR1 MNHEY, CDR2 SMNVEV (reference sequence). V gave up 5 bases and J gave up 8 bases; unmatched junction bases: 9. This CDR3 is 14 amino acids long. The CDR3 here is CASSQTAGWDEQFF. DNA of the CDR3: TGTGCCAGCAGTCAAACAGCGGGATGGGATGAGCAGTTCTTC.